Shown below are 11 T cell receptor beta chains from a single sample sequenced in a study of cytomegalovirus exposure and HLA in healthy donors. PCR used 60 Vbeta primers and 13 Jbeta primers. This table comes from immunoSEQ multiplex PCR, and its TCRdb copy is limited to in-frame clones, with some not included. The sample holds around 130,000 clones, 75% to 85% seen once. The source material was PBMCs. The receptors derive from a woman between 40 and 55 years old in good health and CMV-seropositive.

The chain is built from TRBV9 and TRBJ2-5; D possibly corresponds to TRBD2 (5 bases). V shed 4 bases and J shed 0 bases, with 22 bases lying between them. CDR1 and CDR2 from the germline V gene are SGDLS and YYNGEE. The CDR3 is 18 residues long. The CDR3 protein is CASSPRGRLADYQETQYF. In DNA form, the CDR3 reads TGTGCCAGCAGCCCTCGAGGGCGTCTAGCCGACTACCAAGAGACCCAGTACTTC.

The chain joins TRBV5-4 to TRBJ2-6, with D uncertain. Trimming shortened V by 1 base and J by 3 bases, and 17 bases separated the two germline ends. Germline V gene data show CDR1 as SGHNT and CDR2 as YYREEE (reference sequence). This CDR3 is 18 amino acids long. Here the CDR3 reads CASSLLAARPDGANVLTF. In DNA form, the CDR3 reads TGTGCCAGCAGCTTGTTAGCAGCCCGTCCGGATGGGGCCAACGTCCTGACTTTC.

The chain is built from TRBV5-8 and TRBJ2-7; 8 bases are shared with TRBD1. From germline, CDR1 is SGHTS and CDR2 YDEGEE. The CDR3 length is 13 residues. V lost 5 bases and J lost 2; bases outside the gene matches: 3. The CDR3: CASRDRVTYEQYF. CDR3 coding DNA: TGTGCCAGCAGGGACAGGGTTACCTACGAGCAGTACTTC.

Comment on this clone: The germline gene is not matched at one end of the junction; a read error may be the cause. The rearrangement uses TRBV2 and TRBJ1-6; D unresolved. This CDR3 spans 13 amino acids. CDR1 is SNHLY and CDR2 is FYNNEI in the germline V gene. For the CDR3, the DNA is TGTGCCATGAAGCTCTCCTACAATTCACCCCTCCACTTT. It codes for CAMKLSYNSPLHF.

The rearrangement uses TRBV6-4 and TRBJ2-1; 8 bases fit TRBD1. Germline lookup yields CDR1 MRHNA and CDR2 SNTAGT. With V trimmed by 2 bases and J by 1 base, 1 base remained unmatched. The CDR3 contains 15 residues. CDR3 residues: CASSDTGGSYNEQFF. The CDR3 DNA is TGTGCCAGCAGTGACACAGGGGGATCCTACAATGAGCAGTTCTTC.

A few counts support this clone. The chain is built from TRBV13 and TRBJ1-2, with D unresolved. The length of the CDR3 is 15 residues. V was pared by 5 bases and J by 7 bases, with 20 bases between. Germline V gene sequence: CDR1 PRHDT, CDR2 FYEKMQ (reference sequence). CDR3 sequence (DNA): TGTGCCAGCAGCATTAGCGGGGATAACTACGGTGGCTACACCTTC. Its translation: CASSISGDNYGGYTF.

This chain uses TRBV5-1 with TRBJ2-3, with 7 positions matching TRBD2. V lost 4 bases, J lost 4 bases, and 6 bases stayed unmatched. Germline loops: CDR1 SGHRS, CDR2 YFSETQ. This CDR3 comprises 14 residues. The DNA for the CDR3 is TGCGCCAGCAGCCGGACTAGGAATGCAGATACGCAGTATTTT. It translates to CASSRTRNADTQYF.

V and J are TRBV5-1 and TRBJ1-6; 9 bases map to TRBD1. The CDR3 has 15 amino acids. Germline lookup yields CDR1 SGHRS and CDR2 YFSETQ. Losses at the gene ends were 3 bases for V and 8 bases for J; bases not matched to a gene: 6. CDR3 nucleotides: TGCGCCAGCAGCTCACAGGGGGCGGCGGATTCACCCCTCCACTTT. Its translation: CASSSQGAADSPLHF. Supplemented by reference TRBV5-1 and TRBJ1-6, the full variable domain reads KAGVTQTPRYLIKTRGQQVTLSCSPISGHRSVSWYQQTPGQGLQFLFEYFSETQRNKGNFPGRFSGRQFSNSRSEMNVSTLELGDSALYLCASSSQGAADSPLHFGNGTRLTVT.

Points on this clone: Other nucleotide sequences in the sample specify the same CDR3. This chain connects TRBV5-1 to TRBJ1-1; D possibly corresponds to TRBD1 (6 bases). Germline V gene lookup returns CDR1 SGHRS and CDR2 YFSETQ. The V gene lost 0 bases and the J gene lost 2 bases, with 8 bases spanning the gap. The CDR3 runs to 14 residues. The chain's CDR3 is CASSLADSNTEAFF. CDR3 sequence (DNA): TGCGCCAGCAGCTTGGCGGACAGCAACACTGAAGCTTTCTTT.

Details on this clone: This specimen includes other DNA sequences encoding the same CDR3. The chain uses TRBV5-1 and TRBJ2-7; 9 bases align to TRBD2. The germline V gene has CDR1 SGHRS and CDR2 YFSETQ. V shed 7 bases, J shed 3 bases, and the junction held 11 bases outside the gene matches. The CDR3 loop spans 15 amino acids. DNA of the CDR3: TGCGCCAGCTCCAGGGAGGGTAGCGGGGGCTACGAGCAGTACTTC. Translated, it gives CASSREGSGGYEQYF.

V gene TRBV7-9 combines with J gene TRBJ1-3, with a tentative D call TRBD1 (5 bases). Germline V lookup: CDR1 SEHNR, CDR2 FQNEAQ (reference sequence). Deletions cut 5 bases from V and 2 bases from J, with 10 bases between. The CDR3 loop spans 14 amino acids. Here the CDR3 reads CASSPDRPGNTIYF. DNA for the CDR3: TGTGCCAGCAGCCCTGACAGACCTGGAAACACCATATATTTT.